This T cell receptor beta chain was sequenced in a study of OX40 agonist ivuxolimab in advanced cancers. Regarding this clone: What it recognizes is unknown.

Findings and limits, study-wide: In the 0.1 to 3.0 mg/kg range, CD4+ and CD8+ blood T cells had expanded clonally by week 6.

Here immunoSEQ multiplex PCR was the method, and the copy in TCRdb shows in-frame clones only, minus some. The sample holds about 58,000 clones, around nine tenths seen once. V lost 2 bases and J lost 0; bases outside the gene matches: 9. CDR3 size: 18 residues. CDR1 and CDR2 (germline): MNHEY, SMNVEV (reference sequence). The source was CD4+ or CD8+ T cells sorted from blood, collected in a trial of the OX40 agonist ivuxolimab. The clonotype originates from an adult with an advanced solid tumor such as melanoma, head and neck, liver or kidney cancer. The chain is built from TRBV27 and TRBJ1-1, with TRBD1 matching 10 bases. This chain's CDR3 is CASSLERDRGLMNTEAFF. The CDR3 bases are TGTGCCAGCAGTTTAGAAAGGGACAGGGGCCTGATGAACACTGAAGCTTTCTTT.